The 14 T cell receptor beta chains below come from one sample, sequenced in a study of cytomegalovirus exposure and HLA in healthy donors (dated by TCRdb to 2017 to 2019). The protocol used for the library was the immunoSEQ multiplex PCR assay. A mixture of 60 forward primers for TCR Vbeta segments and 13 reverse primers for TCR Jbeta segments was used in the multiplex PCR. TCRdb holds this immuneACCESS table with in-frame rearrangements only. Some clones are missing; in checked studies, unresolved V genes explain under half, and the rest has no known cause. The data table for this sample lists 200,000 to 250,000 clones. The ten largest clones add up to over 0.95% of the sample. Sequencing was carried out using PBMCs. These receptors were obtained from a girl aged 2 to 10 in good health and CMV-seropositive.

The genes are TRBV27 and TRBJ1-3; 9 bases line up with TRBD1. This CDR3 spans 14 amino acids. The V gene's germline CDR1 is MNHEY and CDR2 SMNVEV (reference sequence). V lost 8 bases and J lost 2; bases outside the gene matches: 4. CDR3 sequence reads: CASWRQGAGNTIYF. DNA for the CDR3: TGTGCCAGCTGGAGACAGGGGGCTGGAAACACCATATATTTT.

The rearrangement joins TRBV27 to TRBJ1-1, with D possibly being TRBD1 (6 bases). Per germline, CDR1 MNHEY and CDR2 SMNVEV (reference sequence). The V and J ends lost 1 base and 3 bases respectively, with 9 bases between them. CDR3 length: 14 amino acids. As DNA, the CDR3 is TGTGCCAGCAGTTTATTCCGGACAGACACTGAAGCTTTCTTT. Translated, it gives CASSLFRTDTEAFF.

CDR3 sequence (DNA): TGCGCCAGCAGCCCATGGACATATCCGGGACTAGCGGGAGTGATCAATTCCGAGCAGTACTTC. Translation gives CASSPWTYPGLAGVINSEQYF. The J gene is TRBJ2-7, the V gene TRBV5-1, with 14 nucleotides matching TRBD2. V shed 4 bases and J 6 bases; nucleotides not matched to a gene: 24. Germline CDR1 and CDR2: SGHRS and YFSETQ. The CDR3 sequence is 21 residues long. The variable domain in full, completed from reference TRBV5-1 and TRBJ2-7, reads KAGVTQTPRYLIKTRGQQVTLSCSPISGHRSVSWYQQTPGQGLQFLFEYFSETQRNKGNFPGRFSGRQFSNSRSEMNVSTLELGDSALYLCASSPWTYPGLAGVINSEQYFGPGTRLTVT.

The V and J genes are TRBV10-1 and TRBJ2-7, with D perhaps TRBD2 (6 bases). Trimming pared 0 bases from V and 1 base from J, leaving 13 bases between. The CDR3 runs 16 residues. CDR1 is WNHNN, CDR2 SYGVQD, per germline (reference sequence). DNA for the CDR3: TGCGCCAGCAGTGAGTCGTTTGGGGGGAAATCCTACGAGCAGTACTTC. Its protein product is CASSESFGGKSYEQYF.

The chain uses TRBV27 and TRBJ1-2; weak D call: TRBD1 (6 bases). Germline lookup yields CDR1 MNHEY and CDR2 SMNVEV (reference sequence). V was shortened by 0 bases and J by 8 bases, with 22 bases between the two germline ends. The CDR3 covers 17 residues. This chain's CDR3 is CASSLSGGHLNQAGYTF. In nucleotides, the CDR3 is TGTGCCAGCAGTTTATCAGGGGGACATTTAAACCAAGCGGGCTACACCTTC.

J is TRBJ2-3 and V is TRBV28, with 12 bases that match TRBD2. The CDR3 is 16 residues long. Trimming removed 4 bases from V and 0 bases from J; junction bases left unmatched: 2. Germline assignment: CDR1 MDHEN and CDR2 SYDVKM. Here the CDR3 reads CASSSLAGGSTDTQYF. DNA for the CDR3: TGTGCCAGCAGTTCCCTAGCGGGAGGGAGCACAGATACGCAGTATTTT. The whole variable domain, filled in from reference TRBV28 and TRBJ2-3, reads DVKVTQSSRYLVKRTGEKVFLECVQDMDHENMFWYRQDPGLGLRLIYFSYDVKMKEKGDIPEGYSVSREKKERFSLILESASTNQTSMYLCASSSLAGGSTDTQYFGPGTRLTVL.

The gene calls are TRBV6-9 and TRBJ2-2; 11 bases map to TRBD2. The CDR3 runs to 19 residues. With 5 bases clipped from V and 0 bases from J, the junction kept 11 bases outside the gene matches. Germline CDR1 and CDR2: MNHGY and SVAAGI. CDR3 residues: CASSPKTIAGGPNTGELFF. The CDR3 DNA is TGTGCCAGCAGTCCGAAAACAATAGCGGGAGGGCCGAACACCGGGGAGCTGTTTTTT.

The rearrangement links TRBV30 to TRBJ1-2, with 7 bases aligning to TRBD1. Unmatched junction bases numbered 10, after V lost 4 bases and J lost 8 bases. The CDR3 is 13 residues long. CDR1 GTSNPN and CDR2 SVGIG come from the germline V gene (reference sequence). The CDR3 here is CAWIETGVEGYTF. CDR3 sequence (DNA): TGTGCCTGGATAGAAACAGGGGTGGAGGGCTACACCTTC.

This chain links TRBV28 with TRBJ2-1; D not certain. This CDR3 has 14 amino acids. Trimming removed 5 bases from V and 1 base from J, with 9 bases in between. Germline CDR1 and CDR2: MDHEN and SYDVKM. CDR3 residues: CASSPGLSYNEQFF. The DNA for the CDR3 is TGTGCCAGCAGTCCAGGTCTTTCCTACAATGAGCAGTTCTTC.

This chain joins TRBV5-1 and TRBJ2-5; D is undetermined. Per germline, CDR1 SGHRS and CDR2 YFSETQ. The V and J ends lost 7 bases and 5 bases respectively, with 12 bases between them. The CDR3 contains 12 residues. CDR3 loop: CASYTEPETQYF. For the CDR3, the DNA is TGCGCCAGCTATACTGAGCCGGAGACCCAGTACTTC.

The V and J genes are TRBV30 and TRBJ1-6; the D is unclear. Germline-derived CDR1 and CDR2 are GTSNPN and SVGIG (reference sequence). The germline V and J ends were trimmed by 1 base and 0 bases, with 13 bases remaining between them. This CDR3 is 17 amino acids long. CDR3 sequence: CAWSAMGVSSYNSPLHF. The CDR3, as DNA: TGTGCCTGGAGTGCAATGGGCGTTAGCTCCTATAATTCACCCCTCCACTTT.

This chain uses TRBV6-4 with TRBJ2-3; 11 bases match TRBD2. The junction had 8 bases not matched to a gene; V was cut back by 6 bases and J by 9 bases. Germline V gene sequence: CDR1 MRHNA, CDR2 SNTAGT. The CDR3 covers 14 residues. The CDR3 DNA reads TGTGCCAGCAGCCTTTTAGCGGGAGGGCCAACGCAGTATTTT. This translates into CASSLLAGGPTQYF.

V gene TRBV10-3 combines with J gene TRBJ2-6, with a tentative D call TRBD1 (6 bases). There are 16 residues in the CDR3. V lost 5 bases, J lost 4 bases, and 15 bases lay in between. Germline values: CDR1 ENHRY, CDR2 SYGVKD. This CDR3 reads CAISWAPGQGANVLTF. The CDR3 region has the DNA TGTGCCATCAGTTGGGCTCCGGGACAAGGGGCCAACGTCCTGACTTTC.

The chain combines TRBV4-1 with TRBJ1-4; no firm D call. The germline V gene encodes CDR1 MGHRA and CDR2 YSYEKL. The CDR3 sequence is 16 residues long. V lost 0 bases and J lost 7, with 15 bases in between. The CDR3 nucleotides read TGCGCCAGCAGCCAAGATAAGGGAGTAAAAGGTGAAAAACTGTTTTTT. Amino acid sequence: CASSQDKGVKGEKLFF.